This TCR beta chain derives from a study of T cells in Graves' hyperthyroidism and ophthalmopathy. Study information: Peripheral blood was taken when the disease was first diagnosed, before any treatment began.

The PBMCs studied were ones that came from roughly 9.1 ml fresh peripheral blood. Researchers amplified the TCR beta CDR3 regions from RNA transcripts. First-round RT-PCR targeting the TCR CDR3 was performed with the HTBI primer set. A single record per CDR3 protein comes from TCRdb applying MiXCR to the multiplex PCR reads. The data contain about 290,000 distinct CDR3 sequences, roughly 14% of them singletons. The ends were cut back, 3 bases at V and 8 bases at J, with 26 bases in the middle. Per germline, CDR1 DFQATT and CDR2 SNEGSKA (reference sequence). There are 17 residues in the CDR3. Concerning this clonotype: Its antigen is unidentified.

Study conclusions and caveats: Ophthalmopathy was model-predicted a median approximately six months pre-onset. Blood held most thyroid clonotypes expanded above 0.001 frequency.

The V and J genes are TRBV20-1 and TRBJ2-1; D is perhaps TRBD1 (6 bases). Sequenced sample: blood. This clonotype originated in a young woman with Graves' hyperthyroidism that later progressed to Graves' ophthalmopathy. The DNA for the CDR3 is TGCAGTGCTAGTAGTGCCAGCAGCCTGCAGGGGTTCCATGAGCAGTTCTTC. This encodes CSASSASSLQGFHEQFF.